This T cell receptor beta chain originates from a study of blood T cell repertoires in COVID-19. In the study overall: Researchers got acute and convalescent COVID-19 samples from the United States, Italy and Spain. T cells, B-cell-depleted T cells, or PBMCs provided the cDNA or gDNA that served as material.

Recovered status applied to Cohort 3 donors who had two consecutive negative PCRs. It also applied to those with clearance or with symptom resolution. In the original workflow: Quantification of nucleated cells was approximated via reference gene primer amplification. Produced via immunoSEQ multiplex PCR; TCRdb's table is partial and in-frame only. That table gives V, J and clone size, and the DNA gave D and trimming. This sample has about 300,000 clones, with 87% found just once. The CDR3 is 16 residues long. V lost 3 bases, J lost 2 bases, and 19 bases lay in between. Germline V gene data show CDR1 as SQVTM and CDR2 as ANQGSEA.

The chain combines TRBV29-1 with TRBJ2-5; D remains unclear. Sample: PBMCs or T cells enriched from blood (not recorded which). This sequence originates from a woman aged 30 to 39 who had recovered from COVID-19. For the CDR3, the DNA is TGCAGCGTTGATGGTGAGGAGACTTATAATCAAGAGACCCAGTACTTC. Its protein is CSVDGEETYNQETQYF. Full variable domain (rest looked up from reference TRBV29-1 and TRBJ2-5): SAVISQKPSRDICQRGTSLTIQCQVDSQVTMMFWYRQQPGQSLTLIATANQGSEATYESGFVIDKFPISRPNLTFSTLTVSNMSPEDSSIYLCSVDGEETYNQETQYFGPGTRLLVL.